These 8 T cell receptor beta chains were sequenced from one sample in a study of T cell responses to AZD1222 COVID-19 vaccine. Some clones are missing from TCRdb's copy, which holds only in-frame ones; the method was immunoSEQ multiplex PCR. The sample includes 150,000 or so clones, 80% to 90% of them seen just once. This specimen consisted of peripheral blood, obtained on day 0 of AZD1222 vaccination. These receptors were taken from an adult in good health.

CDR3 in DNA: TGTGCCAGCAGCTCCCCCTTAGCCCTTAGCGGGAGGGTCAAAAACATTCAGTACTTC. This sequence encodes CASSSPLALSGRVKNIQYF. This chain connects TRBV5-6 to TRBJ2-4; 11 bases align to TRBD2. The V gene end was trimmed by 3 bases and the J gene end by 3 bases; junction bases not matched to a gene: 14. Per the germline V gene, CDR1 is SGHDT and CDR2 is YYEEEE. CDR3 size: 19 residues.

V is TRBV6-5 and J is TRBJ1-1, with 7 bases matching TRBD1. The CDR3 contains 14 residues. Trimming took 5 bases from V and 6 from J; bases not matched to a gene: 9. From germline, CDR1 is MNHEY and CDR2 SVGAGI. The CDR3 loop reads CASSHDRVVPEAFF. The CDR3 DNA sequence: TGTGCCAGCAGTCACGACAGGGTCGTCCCTGAAGCTTTCTTT.

This clone was seen just once. The chain links TRBV5-1 to TRBJ1-1, with D possibly TRBD1 on 5 matching bases. Germline values: CDR1 SGHRS, CDR2 YFSETQ. CDR3 length equals 14 residues. V shed 4 bases and J shed 5 bases, with 15 bases lying between them. DNA for the CDR3: TGCGCCAGCAGCCGGGAGGGGTTGGAGACTGAAGCTTTCTTT. Translation: CASSREGLETEAFF.

The chain uses TRBV6-2 or TRBV6-3 and TRBJ2-2; D gene ambiguous. The CDR3 consists of 12 residues. With 2 bases removed from V and 8 bases from J, the gap between germline ends came to 6 bases. Germline CDR1 reads MNHEY; CDR2 reads SVGEGT. Written as DNA, the CDR3 is TGTGCCAGCAGTTACCACGGAGGGGAGCTGTTTTTT. Its protein product is CASSYHGGELFF.

The genes are TRBV2 and TRBJ2-3, with D unresolved. V was clipped by 9 bases and J by 6 bases, with 13 bases between them. This CDR3 is built from 12 residues. The germline V gene has CDR1 SNHLY and CDR2 FYNNEI. This chain's CDR3 is CARSGNEDTQYF. As DNA, the CDR3 is TGTGCCAGGTCTGGTAATGAGGATACGCAGTATTTT.

The gene calls are TRBV4-3 and TRBJ2-1; 14 bases map to TRBD2. Looked up from germline, CDR1 is LGHNA and CDR2 is YSLEER. The CDR3 has 17 amino acids. The ends lost 4 bases at V and 9 bases at J; junction bases unmatched: 11. The CDR3 DNA reads as TGCGCCAGCAGCCGACGGCTGGGACTAGCGGGAGAGGGTGAGCAGTTCTTC. Translation: CASSRRLGLAGEGEQFF.

This rearrangement joins TRBV7-9 to TRBJ2-1; no firm D call. CDR1 is SEHNR, CDR2 FQNEAQ, per germline (reference sequence). With 2 bases removed from V and 5 bases from J, the gap between germline ends came to 13 bases. This CDR3 is 15 amino acids long. In DNA, the CDR3 is TGTGCCAGCAGCTTAAGGGTTGGTCGGGACAATGAGCAGTTCTTC. It yields the protein CASSLRVGRDNEQFF. Full variable domain (outside the CDR3, taken from reference TRBV7-9 and TRBJ2-1): DTGVSQNPRHKITKRGQNVTFRCDPISEHNRLYWYRQTLGQGPEFLTYFQNEAQLEKSRLLSDRFSAERPKGSFSTLEIQRTEQGDSAMYLCASSLRVGRDNEQFFGPGTRLTVL.

V gene TRBV3-1 (or the pseudogene TRBV3-2) combines with J gene TRBJ2-3; D is uncertain. Germline assignment: CDR1 LGHDT and CDR2 YNNKEL (reference sequence). The CDR3 contains 12 residues. The V gene lost 8 bases and the J gene lost 10 bases, with 16 bases spanning the gap. This CDR3 reads CASAAHLLPQYF. The CDR3 DNA sequence: TGTGCCAGCGCGGCCCATCTCCTTCCGCAGTATTTT.